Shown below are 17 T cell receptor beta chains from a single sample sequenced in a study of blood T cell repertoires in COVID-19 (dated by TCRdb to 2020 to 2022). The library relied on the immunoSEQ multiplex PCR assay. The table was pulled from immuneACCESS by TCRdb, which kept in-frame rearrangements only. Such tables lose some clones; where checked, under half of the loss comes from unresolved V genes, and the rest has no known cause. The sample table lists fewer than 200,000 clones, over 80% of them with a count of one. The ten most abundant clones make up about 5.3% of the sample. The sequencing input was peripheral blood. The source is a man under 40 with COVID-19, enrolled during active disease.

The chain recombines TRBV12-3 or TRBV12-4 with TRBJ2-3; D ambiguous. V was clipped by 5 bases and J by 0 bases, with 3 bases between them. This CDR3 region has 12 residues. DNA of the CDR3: TGTGCCAGCAGTCCGAGCACAGATACGCAGTATTTT. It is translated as CASSPSTDTQYF.

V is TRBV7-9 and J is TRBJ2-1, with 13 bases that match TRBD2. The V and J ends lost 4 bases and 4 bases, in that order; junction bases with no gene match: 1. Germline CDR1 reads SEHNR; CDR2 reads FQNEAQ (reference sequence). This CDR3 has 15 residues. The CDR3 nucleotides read TGTGCCAGCAGCTCACTAGCGGGAGGGTACAATGAGCAGTTCTTC. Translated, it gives CASSSLAGGYNEQFF.

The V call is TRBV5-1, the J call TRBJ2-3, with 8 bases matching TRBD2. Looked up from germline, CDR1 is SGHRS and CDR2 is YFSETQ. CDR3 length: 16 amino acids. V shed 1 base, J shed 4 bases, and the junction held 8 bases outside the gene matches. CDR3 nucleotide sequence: TGCGCCAGCAGCTTGTTCGCGGGAGGTTCCTCAGATACGCAGTATTTT. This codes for CASSLFAGGSSDTQYF.

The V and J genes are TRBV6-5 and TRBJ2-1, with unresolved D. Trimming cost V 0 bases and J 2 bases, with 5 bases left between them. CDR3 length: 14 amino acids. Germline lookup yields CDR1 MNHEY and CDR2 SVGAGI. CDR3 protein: CASSYSSPYNEQFF. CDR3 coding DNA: TGTGCCAGCAGTTACTCGAGTCCCTACAATGAGCAGTTCTTC.

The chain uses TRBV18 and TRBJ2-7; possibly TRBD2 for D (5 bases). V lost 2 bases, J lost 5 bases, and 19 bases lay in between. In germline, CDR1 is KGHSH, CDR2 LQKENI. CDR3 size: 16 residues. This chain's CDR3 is CASSPSSRTGRDEQYF. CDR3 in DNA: TGTGCCAGCTCACCATCCTCTAGGACGGGAAGGGACGAGCAGTACTTC.

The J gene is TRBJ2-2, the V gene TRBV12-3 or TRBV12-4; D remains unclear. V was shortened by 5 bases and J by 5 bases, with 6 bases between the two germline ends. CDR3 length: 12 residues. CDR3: CASSQDTGELFF. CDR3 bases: TGTGCCAGCAGTCAGGATACCGGGGAGCTGTTTTTT.

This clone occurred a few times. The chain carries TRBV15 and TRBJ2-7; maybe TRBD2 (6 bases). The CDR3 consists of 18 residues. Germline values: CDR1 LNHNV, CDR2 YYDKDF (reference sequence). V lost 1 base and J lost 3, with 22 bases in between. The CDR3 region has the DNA TGTGCCACCAGCAGAGCTGGAAGGACTCTGCGGGGATTCTACGAGCAGTACTTC. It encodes CATSRAGRTLRGFYEQYF.

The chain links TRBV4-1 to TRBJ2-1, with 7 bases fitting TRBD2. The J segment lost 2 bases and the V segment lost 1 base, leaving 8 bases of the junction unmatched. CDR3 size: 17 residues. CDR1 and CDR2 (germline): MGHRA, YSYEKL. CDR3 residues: CASSQGASGRPYNEQFF. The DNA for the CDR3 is TGCGCCAGCAGCCAAGGAGCTAGCGGTCGACCCTACAATGAGCAGTTCTTC.

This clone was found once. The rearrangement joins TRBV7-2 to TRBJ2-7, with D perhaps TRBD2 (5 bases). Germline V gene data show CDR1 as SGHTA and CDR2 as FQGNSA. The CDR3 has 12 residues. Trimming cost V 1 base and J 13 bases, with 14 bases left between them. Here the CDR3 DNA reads TGTGCCAGCAGCTTAGTCGTCGGACTTAGATACTTC. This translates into CASSLVVGLRYF.

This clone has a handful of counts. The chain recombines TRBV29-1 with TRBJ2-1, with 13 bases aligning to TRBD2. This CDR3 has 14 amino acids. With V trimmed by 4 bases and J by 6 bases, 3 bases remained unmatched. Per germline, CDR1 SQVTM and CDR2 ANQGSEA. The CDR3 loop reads CSVVGTSGTNEQFF. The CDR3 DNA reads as TGCAGCGTTGTAGGGACTAGCGGGACCAATGAGCAGTTCTTC.

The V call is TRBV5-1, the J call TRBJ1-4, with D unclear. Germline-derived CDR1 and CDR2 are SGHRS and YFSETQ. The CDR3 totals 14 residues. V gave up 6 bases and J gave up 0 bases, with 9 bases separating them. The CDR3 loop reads CASTPGATNEKLFF. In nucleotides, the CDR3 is TGCGCCAGCACTCCCGGGGCAACTAATGAAAAACTGTTTTTT.

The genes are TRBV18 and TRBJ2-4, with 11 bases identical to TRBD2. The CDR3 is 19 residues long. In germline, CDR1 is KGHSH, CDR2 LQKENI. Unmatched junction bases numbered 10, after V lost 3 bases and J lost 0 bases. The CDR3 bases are TGTGCCAGCTCACCTGGGCTAGCGGGAGGTGTTGAAGCCAAAAACATTCAGTACTTC. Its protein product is CASSPGLAGGVEAKNIQYF.

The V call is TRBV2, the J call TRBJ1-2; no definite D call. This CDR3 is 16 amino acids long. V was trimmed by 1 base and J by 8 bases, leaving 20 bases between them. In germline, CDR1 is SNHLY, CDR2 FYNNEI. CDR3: CASSEDRVNLGRGYTF. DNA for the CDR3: TGTGCCAGCAGTGAAGATCGGGTAAACTTAGGTCGGGGCTACACCTTC. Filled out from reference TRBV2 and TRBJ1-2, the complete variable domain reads EPEVTQTPSHQVTQMGQEVILRCVPISNHLYFYWYRQILGQKVEFLVSFYNNEISEKSEIFDDQFSVERPDGSNFTLKIRSTKLEDSAMYFCASSEDRVNLGRGYTFGSGTRLTVV.

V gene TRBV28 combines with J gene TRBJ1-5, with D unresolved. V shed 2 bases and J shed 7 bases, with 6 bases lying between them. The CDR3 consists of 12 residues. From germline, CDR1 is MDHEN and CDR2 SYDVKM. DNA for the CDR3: TGTGCCAGCAGTTTAGAGGGACAGCCCCAGCATTTT. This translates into CASSLEGQPQHF.

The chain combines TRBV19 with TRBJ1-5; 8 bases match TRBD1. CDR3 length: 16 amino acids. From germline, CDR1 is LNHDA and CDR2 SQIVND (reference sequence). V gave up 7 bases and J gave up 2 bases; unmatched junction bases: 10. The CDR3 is CASNDRGARGNQPQHF. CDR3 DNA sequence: TGTGCCAGTAATGACAGGGGAGCCCGTGGCAATCAGCCCCAGCATTTT.

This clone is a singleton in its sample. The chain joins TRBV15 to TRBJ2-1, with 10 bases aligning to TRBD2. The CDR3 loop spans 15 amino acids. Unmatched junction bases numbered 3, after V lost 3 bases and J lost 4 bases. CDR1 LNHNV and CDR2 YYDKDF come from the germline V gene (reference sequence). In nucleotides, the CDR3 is TGTGCCACCAGCAGTACTAGCGGGGAATACAATGAGCAGTTCTTC. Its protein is CATSSTSGEYNEQFF.

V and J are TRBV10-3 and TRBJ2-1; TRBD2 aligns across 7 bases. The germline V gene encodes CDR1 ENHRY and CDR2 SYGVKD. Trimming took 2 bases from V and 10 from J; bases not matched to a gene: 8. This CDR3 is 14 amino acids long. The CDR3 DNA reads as TGTGCCATCAGTGAGCGGGAGGTGCGGGGCGAGCAGTTCTTC. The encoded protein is CAISEREVRGEQFF.